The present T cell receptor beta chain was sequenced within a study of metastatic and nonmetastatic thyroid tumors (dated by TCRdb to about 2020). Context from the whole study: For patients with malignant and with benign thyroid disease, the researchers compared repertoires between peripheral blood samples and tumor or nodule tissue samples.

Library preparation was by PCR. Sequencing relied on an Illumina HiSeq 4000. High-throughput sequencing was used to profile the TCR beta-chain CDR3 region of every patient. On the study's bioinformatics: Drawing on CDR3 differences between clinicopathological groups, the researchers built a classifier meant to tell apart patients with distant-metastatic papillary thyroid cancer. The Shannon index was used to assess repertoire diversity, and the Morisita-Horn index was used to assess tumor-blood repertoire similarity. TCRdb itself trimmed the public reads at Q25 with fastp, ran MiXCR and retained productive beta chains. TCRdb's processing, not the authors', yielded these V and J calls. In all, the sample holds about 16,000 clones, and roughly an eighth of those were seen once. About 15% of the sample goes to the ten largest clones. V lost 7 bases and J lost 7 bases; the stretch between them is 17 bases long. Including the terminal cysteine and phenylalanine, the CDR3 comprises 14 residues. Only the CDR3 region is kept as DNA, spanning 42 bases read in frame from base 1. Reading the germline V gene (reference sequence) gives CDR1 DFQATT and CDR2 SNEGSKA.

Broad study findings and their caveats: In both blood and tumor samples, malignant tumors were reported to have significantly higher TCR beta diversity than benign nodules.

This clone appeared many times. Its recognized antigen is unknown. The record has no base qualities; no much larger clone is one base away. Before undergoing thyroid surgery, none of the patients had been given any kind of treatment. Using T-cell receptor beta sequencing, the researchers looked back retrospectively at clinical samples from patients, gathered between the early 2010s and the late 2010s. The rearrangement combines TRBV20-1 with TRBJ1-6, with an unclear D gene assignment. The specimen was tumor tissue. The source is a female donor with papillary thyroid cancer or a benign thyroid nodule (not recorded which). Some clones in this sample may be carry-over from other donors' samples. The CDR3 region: CSVLVEGINSPLHF. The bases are TGCAGTGTCCTCGTGGAGGGAATCAATTCACCCCTCCACTTT.